Below, 28 T cell receptor beta chains from the same sample are listed, as sequenced in a study of identical twins (dated by TCRdb to about 2016). Library generation was performed with 5' RACE. The sequencing machine was an Illumina HiSeq 2000. TCRdb ran its own pipeline on the public reads, namely fastp trimming at Q25 and MiXCR clone calling, and kept in-frame beta chains. CDR3 protein sequences are deduplicated, and each keeps its most common genes and DNA. The sample includes roughly 500,000 distinct CDR3 sequences, with around 20% observed a single time. The ten largest clones capture around 0.9% of the sample. The sample was also reused in another study, on T cells expressing NK-cell markers.

The sequencing sample was made of CD4+ T cells sorted from blood. The receptors come from a woman aged 18 to 35 in good health.

J is TRBJ2-2 and V is TRBV4-3; D call uncertain. The germline V gene has CDR1 LGHNA and CDR2 YSLEER. This CDR3 is 14 amino acids long. The ends were cut back, 0 bases at V and 4 bases at J, with 6 bases in the middle. CDR3 DNA: TGCGCCAGCAGCCAAGAGGATCTCACCGGGGAGCTGTTTTTT. Its translation: CASSQEDLTGELFF.

As concerns this clonotype: At one end the junction does not follow the germline gene, possibly because of a read error. This chain connects TRBV10-3 to TRBJ1-1; no clear D. Germline lookup yields CDR1 ENHRY and CDR2 SYGVKD. This CDR3 has 12 residues. The CDR3 here is CAIREGSTEAFF. The CDR3 nucleotides are TGTGCCATCCGTGAGGGCAGCACTGAAGCTTTCTTT.

This clonotype was detected a few times. This chain joins TRBV28 and TRBJ2-5, with 9 bases that match TRBD1. The junction had 2 bases not matched to a gene; V was cut back by 8 bases and J by 1 base. The CDR3 is 13 residues long. Looked up from germline, CDR1 is MDHEN and CDR2 is SYDVKM. In DNA, the CDR3 is TGTGCCAGCCAGACAGGGGGCCAAGAGACCCAGTACTTC. It codes for CASQTGGQETQYF.

This clonotype was seen repeatedly, ten times or more. V gene TRBV12-3 or TRBV12-4 combines with J gene TRBJ1-1; 7 nucleotides line up with TRBD1. The CDR3 totals 14 residues. V was clipped by 6 bases and J by 0 bases; unmatched bases: 4. CDR3 sequence reads: CASRNRGMNTEAFF. The CDR3, as DNA: TGTGCCAGCAGAAACAGGGGAATGAACACTGAAGCTTTCTTT.

This clonotype occurred a few times. In nucleotides, the CDR3 is TGCGCCAGCAGCCTCATACCGGGACAGAGTAATTCACCCCTCCACTTT. Protein sequence: CASSLIPGQSNSPLHF. The V call is TRBV5-1, the J call TRBJ1-6, with 7 nucleotides matching TRBD1. This CDR3 has 16 amino acids. J was trimmed by 6 bases and V by 4 bases; bases with no gene match: 10. Germline assignment: CDR1 SGHRS and CDR2 YFSETQ.

This clonotype occurred a few times. The chain uses TRBV20-1 and TRBJ2-2; 8 bases agree with TRBD1. V gave up 3 bases and J gave up 4 bases; unmatched junction bases: 7. Germline V gene lookup returns CDR1 DFQATT and CDR2 SNEGSKA (reference sequence). The CDR3 contains 15 residues. CDR3 protein: CSARVQGAITGELFF. The DNA of the CDR3 is TGCAGTGCTAGGGTCCAGGGGGCAATCACCGGGGAGCTGTTTTTT.

This CDR3 reads CASSYEGMNGYTF. Written as DNA, the CDR3 is TGTGCCAGCAGTTACGAGGGGATGAATGGCTACACCTTC. V is TRBV6-5 and J is TRBJ1-2; D is perhaps TRBD1 (5 bases). V lost 2 bases and J lost 6, with 10 bases in between. Germline V gene sequence: CDR1 MNHEY, CDR2 SVGAGI. The CDR3 length is 13 residues.

This clonotype was counted between two and nine times. The chain's CDR3 is CSASRSASPRNEQFF. The CDR3 DNA follows: TGCAGTGCTAGCAGGTCTGCTAGCCCTCGCAATGAGCAGTTCTTC. The chain is built from TRBV20-1 and TRBJ2-1; D is possibly TRBD2 (5 bases). With 3 bases removed from V and 6 bases from J, the gap between germline ends came to 18 bases. Germline CDR1 is DFQATT and CDR2 is SNEGSKA (reference sequence). The CDR3 is made up of 15 amino acids.

The table lists this clonotype with a few counts. V usage is TRBV5-5 and J usage is TRBJ1-2; a weak D match, TRBD1 (6 bases). CDR1 and CDR2 from the germline V gene are SGHKS and YYEKEE (reference sequence). CDR3 length: 15 residues. V dropped 4 bases and J dropped 4 bases, with 17 bases sitting between them. In nucleotides, the CDR3 is TGTGCCAGCAGCCCGGGGGCACCCGGACTCTATGGCTACACCTTC. It codes for CASSPGAPGLYGYTF.

The genes are TRBV29-1 and TRBJ1-1, with unresolved D. The CDR3 runs to 11 residues. The germline V gene encodes CDR1 SQVTM and CDR2 ANQGSEA. Trimming left V 7 bases short and J 8 bases short, with 14 bases between. The CDR3 nucleotides are TGCAGCGCGACCGCCGGGCCAGAAGCTTTCTTT. It specifies CSATAGPEAFF.

This chain connects TRBV5-1 to TRBJ2-7; no clear D gene. The V and J ends lost 0 bases and 0 bases respectively, with 10 bases between them. Germline lookup yields CDR1 SGHRS and CDR2 YFSETQ. CDR3 length: 15 amino acids. DNA of the CDR3: TGCGCCAGCAGCTTGGACGTTGCTAGCTCCTACGAGCAGTACTTC. This sequence encodes CASSLDVASSYEQYF. The full variable domain, in which reference TRBV5-1 and TRBJ2-7 provide the parts outside the CDR3, is KAGVTQTPRYLIKTRGQQVTLSCSPISGHRSVSWYQQTPGQGLQFLFEYFSETQRNKGNFPGRFSGRQFSNSRSEMNVSTLELGDSALYLCASSLDVASSYEQYFGPGTRLTVT.

This clonotype was seen a handful of times. V gene TRBV9 combines with J gene TRBJ2-7, with 8 bases matching TRBD1. The junction had 8 bases not matched to a gene; V was cut back by 1 base and J by 5 bases. The CDR3 spans 15 residues. The V gene's germline CDR1 is SGDLS and CDR2 YYNGEE. The DNA of the CDR3 is TGTGCCAGCAGCGTAAGTGCCAGGGGGCACGACGAGCAGTACTTC. Translation gives CASSVSARGHDEQYF.

Here the CDR3 DNA reads TGCAGCGGCGGGGTTGGCACTGAAGCTTTCTTT. Residues: CSGGVGTEAFF. The chain has TRBV29-1 and TRBJ1-1; D is ambiguous. This CDR3 spans 11 amino acids. V was pared by 7 bases and J by 4 bases, with 10 bases between. Germline lookup yields CDR1 SQVTM and CDR2 ANQGSEA.

The chain joins TRBV11-2 to TRBJ1-2; 7 bases line up with TRBD1. V dropped 1 base and J dropped 8; count of bases not matched to a gene: 7. The CDR3 contains 14 residues. CDR1 is SGHAT, CDR2 FQNNGV, per germline. CDR3 DNA sequence: TGTGCCAGCAGCTTAGCCGACAGGGAGCGAGGCTACACCTTC. Protein: CASSLADRERGYTF. Full variable domain (rest looked up from reference TRBV11-2 and TRBJ1-2): EAGVAQSPRYKIIEKRQSVAFWCNPISGHATLYWYQQILGQGPKLLIQFQNNGVVDDSQLPKDRFSAERLKGVDSTLKIQPAKLEDSAVYLCASSLADRERGYTFGSGTRLTVV.

This clonotype was observed at least ten times. The CDR3 protein is CASRSTRGNTGELFF. The CDR3 DNA is TGTGCCAGCAGGTCCACGCGAGGGAACACCGGGGAGCTGTTTTTT. The chain carries TRBV12-3 or TRBV12-4 and TRBJ2-2, with unresolved D. V lost 6 bases and J lost 1, with 12 bases in between. The CDR3 consists of 15 residues.

This sequence joins TRBV4-2 and TRBJ2-1; D is ambiguous. The germline CDR1 and CDR2 sequences are LGHNA and YNFKEQ. Trimming stripped 1 base from V and 5 bases from J, with 6 bases between. The CDR3 contains 13 residues. In DNA form, the CDR3 reads TGTGCCAGCAGCCAAGTCCCCGACAATGAGCAGTTCTTC. Its protein product is CASSQVPDNEQFF.

This clonotype has a count of ten or more. This chain joins TRBV7-8 and TRBJ2-7, with D tentatively TRBD2 (5 bases). The CDR3 has 12 amino acids. V lost 8 bases to trimming and J lost 0 bases, with 8 bases between them. CDR1 is SGHVS and CDR2 is FQNEAQ in the germline V gene. CDR3 coding DNA: TGTGCCAGCGTAGGAGGCTCCTACGAGCAGTACTTC. It translates to CASVGGSYEQYF.

The chain carries TRBV9 and TRBJ1-4; D remains ambiguous. The CDR3 extends over 15 amino acids. V shed 0 bases and J shed 0 bases, with 6 bases lying between them. CDR1 is SGDLS and CDR2 is YYNGEE in the germline V gene. The CDR3 bases are TGTGCCAGCAGCGTAGCCGGGTCAACTAATGAAAAACTGTTTTTT. Its translation is CASSVAGSTNEKLFF.

The chain joins TRBV12-3 or TRBV12-4 to TRBJ2-7; D may be TRBD1 or TRBD2 (5 bases each). Between the trimmed V and J ends, which lost 5 bases and 0 bases, there was a span of 14 bases. CDR3 length equals 15 residues. CDR3 DNA: TGTGCCAGCAGTGAGGGGAGAGGGGCCTCCTACGAGCAGTACTTC. Protein: CASSEGRGASYEQYF.

This clonotype was detected only a few times. This chain uses TRBV12-3 or TRBV12-4 with TRBJ2-1; no clear D. V was clipped by 7 bases and J by 4 bases, with 20 bases between them. The CDR3 loop spans 16 amino acids. The CDR3 bases are TGTGCCAGCACCCCCACTCTCGCTGATTCGTACAATGAGCAGTTCTTC. Translated: CASTPTLADSYNEQFF.

This clonotype appeared many times. The rearrangement uses TRBV20-1 and TRBJ2-1; unclear D gene. The CDR3 totals 13 residues. V lost 3 bases and J 0 bases, leaving 6 bases between the germline ends. The germline V gene has CDR1 DFQATT and CDR2 SNEGSKA (reference sequence). The CDR3 DNA reads TGCAGTGCTAGCGAGAGCTCCTACAATGAGCAGTTCTTC. Protein: CSASESSYNEQFF.

The chain combines TRBV7-2 with TRBJ1-2, with 11 bases matching TRBD1. The CDR3 loop spans 16 amino acids. In germline, CDR1 is SGHTA, CDR2 FQGNSA. Trimming removed 3 bases from V and 6 bases from J; junction bases left unmatched: 9. The DNA for the CDR3 is TGTGCCAGCAGCTTGTATCGGACAGGGGGCTTGAATGGCTACACCTTC. Its translation is CASSLYRTGGLNGYTF. The full variable domain, completed using reference TRBV7-2 and TRBJ1-2, is GAGVSQSPSNKVTEKGKDVELRCDPISGHTALYWYRQSLGQGLEFLIYFQGNSAPDKSGLPSDRFSAERTGGSVSTLTIQRTQQEDSAVYLCASSLYRTGGLNGYTFGSGTRLTVV.

This clonotype has more than one count but fewer than ten. This chain joins TRBV5-1 and TRBJ2-1, with 9 bases identical to TRBD1. Per the germline V gene, CDR1 is SGHRS and CDR2 is YFSETQ. Trimming at V came to 8 bases and at J to 4 bases, leaving 7 bases not matched to a gene. The CDR3 covers 14 residues. The CDR3 loop is CASDLGTGYNEQFF. The DNA of the CDR3 is TGCGCCAGTGACCTAGGGACAGGGTACAATGAGCAGTTCTTC.

The chain recombines TRBV12-3 or TRBV12-4 with TRBJ1-3; D remains ambiguous. CDR3 length equals 15 residues. V lost 0 bases, J lost 4 bases, and 10 bases lay in between. In nucleotides, the CDR3 is TGTGCCAGCAGTTTAGCGCACGGACTGGGAAACACCATATATTTT. This sequence encodes CASSLAHGLGNTIYF.

This clonotype occurred a few times. This chain joins TRBV24-1 and TRBJ2-3; no firm D call. Germline V lookup: CDR1 KGHDR, CDR2 SFDVKD. Trimming left V 4 bases short and J 1 base short, with 11 bases between. The CDR3 is 15 amino acids. The chain's CDR3 is CATSEPWTGTDTQYF. In DNA, the CDR3 is TGTGCCACCAGTGAGCCGTGGACCGGCACAGATACGCAGTATTTT.

This clonotype has a handful of counts. The V gene is TRBV14, the J gene TRBJ2-7; TRBD2 matches 8 bases. V lost 0 bases and J lost 5; bases outside the gene matches: 6. The CDR3 totals 15 residues. Germline CDR1 is SGHDN and CDR2 is FVKESK. CDR3 DNA sequence: TGTGCCAGCAGCCAAGACCTCGCGGGAGGTAACGAGCAGTACTTC. It is translated as CASSQDLAGGNEQYF.

This clonotype was seen only a few times. The chain has TRBV12-3 or TRBV12-4 and TRBJ1-1, with D unclear. This CDR3 comprises 14 residues. V was pared by 2 bases and J by 6 bases, with 13 bases between. CDR3 region: CASSLISIRAEAFF. The CDR3 DNA sequence: TGTGCCAGCAGTTTAATATCCATAAGGGCTGAAGCTTTCTTT.

The V gene is TRBV5-1, the J gene TRBJ2-5, with D hard to call. From germline, CDR1 is SGHRS and CDR2 YFSETQ. The CDR3 runs 15 residues. V lost 4 bases to trimming and J lost 0 bases, with 13 bases between them. This CDR3 reads CASSPGLVYQETQYF. Here the CDR3 DNA reads TGCGCCAGCAGCCCGGGTCTGGTATACCAAGAGACCCAGTACTTC. Together with reference TRBV5-1 and TRBJ2-5, the CDR3 gives the full variable domain: KAGVTQTPRYLIKTRGQQVTLSCSPISGHRSVSWYQQTPGQGLQFLFEYFSETQRNKGNFPGRFSGRQFSNSRSEMNVSTLELGDSALYLCASSPGLVYQETQYFGPGTRLLVL.